The rows below give T cell receptor beta chains drawn from one sample of a study of blood T cell repertoires in COVID-19. Measured with immunoSEQ multiplex PCR; TCRdb has only the in-frame clones, and not every one. The data show approximately 12,000 clones, more than 65% seen once. The sequencing input was peripheral blood. The receptor set was obtained from a man aged 60 to 75 with COVID-19, enrolled during active disease. Both conserved end residues are part of each CDR3. D genes are given only for firm matches. Rows may omit the clone size; those that give it use once, few, many or a size class.

>TRBD1|.|TRBV5-1|13|TRBJ2-5
TGCGCCAGCAGCTGGGGGACAGAAGAGACCCAGTACTTC
CASSWGTEETQYF
>TRBD1|.|TRBV30|17|TRBJ1-6
TGTGCCTGGAGCGAAGACAGGGCGAGCTCCTATAATTCACCCCTCCACTTT
CAWSEDRASSYNSPLHF
>TRBD1|few|TRBV30|14|TRBJ1-5
TGTGCCTGGAGCACCGGGACAGTTAATCAGCCCCAGCATTTT
CAWSTGTVNQPQHF
>.|.|TRBV15|10|TRBJ2-2
TGTGCCACCCTGTACGGGGAGCTGTTTTTT
CATLYGELFF
>TRBD2|.|TRBV18|14|TRBJ2-7
TGTGCCAGCTCACCACCGGGACTACATTACGAGCAGTACTTC
CASSPPGLHYEQYF
>TRBD2|.|TRBV5-1|21|TRBJ2-1
TGCGCTAGCAGCTTTGTACCGACAGTAACGGGACTAGCGGGAGGTTGGGTTGAGCAGTTCTTC
CASSFVPTVTGLAGGWVEQFF
>.|few|TRBV6-5|14|TRBJ1-1
TGTGCCAGCAGTTACGGGACAAGGAACACTGAAGCTTTCTTT
CASSYGTRNTEAFF
>.|.|TRBV7-2|15|TRBJ2-7
TGTGCCAGCAGCTTAGTGAGGGACACCTCCTACGAGCAGTACTTC
CASSLVRDTSYEQYF
>.|.|TRBV6-2/TRBV6-3|17|TRBJ2-3
TGTGCCAGCAGTTACTTGTCTTTCCGGGACAACACAGATACGCAGTATTTT
CASSYLSFRDNTDTQYF
>TRBD1|.|TRBV6-5|13|TRBJ1-1
TGTGCCAGCAGGAGACAGGGGGCTACTGAAGCTTTCTTT
CASRRQGATEAFF
>TRBD2|.|TRBV9|18|TRBJ2-3
TGTGCCAGCAGCGTAAAAAGGTTATCTAGCGGCGGCACAGATACGCAGTATTTT
CASSVKRLSSGGTDTQYF
>.|.|TRBV7-2|15|TRBJ2-2
TGTGCCAGCAGCTTACCCTGGGCTAACACCGGGGAGCTGTTTTTT
CASSLPWANTGELFF
>TRBD2|.|TRBV4-1|18|TRBJ2-3
TGCGCCAGCAGCCAAGATCAACTAGCGGGATGGGTGGAGAATACGCAGTATTTT
CASSQDQLAGWVENTQYF
>.|.|TRBV24-1|13|TRBJ1-5
TGTGCCACCAGTGCGCAGGGGATCCAGCCCCAGCATTTT
CATSAQGIQPQHF
>TRBD2|.|TRBV4-3|16|TRBJ2-5
TGCGCCAGCAGCCATGGCGCTAGCGGGAGTTCCGAGACCCAGTACTTC
CASSHGASGSSETQYF